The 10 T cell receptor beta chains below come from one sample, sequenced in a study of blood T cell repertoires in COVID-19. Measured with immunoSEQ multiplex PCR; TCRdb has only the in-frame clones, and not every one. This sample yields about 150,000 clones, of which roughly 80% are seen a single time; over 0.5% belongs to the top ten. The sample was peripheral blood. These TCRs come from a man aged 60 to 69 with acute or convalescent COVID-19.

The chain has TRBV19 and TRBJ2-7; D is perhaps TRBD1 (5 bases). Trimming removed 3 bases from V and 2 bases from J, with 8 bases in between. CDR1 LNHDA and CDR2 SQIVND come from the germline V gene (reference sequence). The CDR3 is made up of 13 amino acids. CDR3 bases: TGTGCCAGTAGTATTATAGGGGCCTACGAGCAGTACTTC. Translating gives CASSIIGAYEQYF. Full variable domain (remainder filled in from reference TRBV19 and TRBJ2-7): DGGITQSPKYLFRKEGQNVTLSCEQNLNHDAMYWYRQDPGQGLRLIYYSQIVNDFQKGDIAEGYSVSREKKESFPLTVTSAQKNPTAFYLCASSIIGAYEQYFGPGTRLTVT.

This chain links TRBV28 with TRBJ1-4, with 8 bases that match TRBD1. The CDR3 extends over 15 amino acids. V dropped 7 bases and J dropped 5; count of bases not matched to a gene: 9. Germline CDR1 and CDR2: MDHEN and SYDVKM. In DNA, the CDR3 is TGTGCCAGCACCCCAGGGGACAGGAGGAATGAAAAACTGTTTTTT. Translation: CASTPGDRRNEKLFF.

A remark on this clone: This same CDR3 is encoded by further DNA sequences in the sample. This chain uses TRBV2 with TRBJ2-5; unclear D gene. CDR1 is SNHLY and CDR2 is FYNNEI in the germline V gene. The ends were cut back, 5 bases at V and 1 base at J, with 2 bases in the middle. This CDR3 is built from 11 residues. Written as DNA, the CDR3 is TGTGCCAGCAGTCTCCAAGAGACCCAGTACTTC. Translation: CASSLQETQYF.

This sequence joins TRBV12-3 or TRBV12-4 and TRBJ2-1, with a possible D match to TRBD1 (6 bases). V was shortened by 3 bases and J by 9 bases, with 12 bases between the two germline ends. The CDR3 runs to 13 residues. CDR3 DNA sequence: TGTGCCAGCAGTTTGCAGGGGCTTGGTGAGCAGTTCTTC. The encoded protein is CASSLQGLGEQFF.

In DNA form, the CDR3 reads TGTGCCAGCAGCTTGAACGTCAGGGATGAGACCCAGTACTTC. This sequence encodes CASSLNVRDETQYF. J is TRBJ2-5 and V is TRBV5-4, with TRBD1 as a possible D gene (5 bases). This CDR3 has 14 residues. CDR1 and CDR2 (germline): SGHNT, YYREEE (reference sequence). Trimming shortened V by 1 base and J by 5 bases, and 12 bases separated the two germline ends. The whole variable domain, filled in from reference TRBV5-4 and TRBJ2-5, reads ETGVTQSPTHLIKTRGQQVTLRCSSQSGHNTVSWYQQALGQGPQFIFQYYREEENGRGNFPPRFSGLQFPNYSSELNVNALELDDSALYLCASSLNVRDETQYFGPGTRLLVL.

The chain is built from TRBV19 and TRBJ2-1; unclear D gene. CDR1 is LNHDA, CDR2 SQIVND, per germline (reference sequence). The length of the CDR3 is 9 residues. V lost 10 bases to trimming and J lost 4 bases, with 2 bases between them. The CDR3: CAIYNEQFF. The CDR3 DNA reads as TGTGCCATATACAATGAGCAGTTCTTC.

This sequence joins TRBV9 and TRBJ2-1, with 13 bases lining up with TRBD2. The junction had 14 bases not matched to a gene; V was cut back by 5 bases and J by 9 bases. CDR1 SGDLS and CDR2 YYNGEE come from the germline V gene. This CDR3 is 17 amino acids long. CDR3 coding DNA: TGTGCCAGCAGTCTTTTCCAAGGGACTAGCGGGACGGGTGAGCAGTTCTTC. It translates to CASSLFQGTSGTGEQFF.

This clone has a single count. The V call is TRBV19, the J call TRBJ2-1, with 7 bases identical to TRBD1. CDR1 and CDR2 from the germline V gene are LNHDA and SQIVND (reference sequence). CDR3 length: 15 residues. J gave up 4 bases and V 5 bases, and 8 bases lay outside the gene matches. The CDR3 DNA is TGTGCCAGTAGTGTGAGGACAGGTGAATACAATGAGCAGTTCTTC. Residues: CASSVRTGEYNEQFF.

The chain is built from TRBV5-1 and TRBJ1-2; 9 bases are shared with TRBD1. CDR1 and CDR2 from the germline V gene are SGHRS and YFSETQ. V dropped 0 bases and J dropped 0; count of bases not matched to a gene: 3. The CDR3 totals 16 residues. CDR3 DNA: TGCGCCAGCAGCTTGGGGGACAGGGAAGCTAACTATGGCTACACCTTC. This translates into CASSLGDREANYGYTF.

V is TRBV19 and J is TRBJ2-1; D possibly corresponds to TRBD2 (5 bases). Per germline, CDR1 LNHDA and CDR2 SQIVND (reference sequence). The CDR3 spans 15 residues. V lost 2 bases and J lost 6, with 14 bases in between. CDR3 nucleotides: TGTGCCAGTAGTATATCCCATACTAGAACCAATGAGCAGTTCTTC. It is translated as CASSISHTRTNEQFF.